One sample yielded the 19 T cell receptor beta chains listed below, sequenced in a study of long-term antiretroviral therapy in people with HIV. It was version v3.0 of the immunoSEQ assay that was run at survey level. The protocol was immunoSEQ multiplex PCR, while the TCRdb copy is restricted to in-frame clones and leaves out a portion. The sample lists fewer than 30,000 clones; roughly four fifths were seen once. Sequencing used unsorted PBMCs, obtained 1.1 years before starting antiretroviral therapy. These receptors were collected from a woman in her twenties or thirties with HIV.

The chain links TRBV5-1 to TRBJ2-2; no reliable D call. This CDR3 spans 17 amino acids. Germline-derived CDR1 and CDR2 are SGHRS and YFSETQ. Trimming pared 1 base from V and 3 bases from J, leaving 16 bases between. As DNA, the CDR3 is TGCGCCAGCAGCTTGCGGAGCACCCAGACGGACACCGGGGAGCTGTTTTTT. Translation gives CASSLRSTQTDTGELFF.

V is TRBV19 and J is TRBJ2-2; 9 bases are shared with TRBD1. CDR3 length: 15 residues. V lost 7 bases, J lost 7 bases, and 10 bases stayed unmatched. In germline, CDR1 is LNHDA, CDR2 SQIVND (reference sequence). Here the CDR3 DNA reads TGTGCCAGTAAGGGCGGGACAGGGCGTGTCGGGGAGCTGTTTTTT. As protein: CASKGGTGRVGELFF.

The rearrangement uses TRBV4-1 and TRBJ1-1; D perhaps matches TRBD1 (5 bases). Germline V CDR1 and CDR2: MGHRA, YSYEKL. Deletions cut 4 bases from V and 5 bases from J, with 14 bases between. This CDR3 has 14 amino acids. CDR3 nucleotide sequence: TGCGCCAGCAGCCCAGAAGGGGCGAGGACTGAAGCTTTCTTT. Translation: CASSPEGARTEAFF.

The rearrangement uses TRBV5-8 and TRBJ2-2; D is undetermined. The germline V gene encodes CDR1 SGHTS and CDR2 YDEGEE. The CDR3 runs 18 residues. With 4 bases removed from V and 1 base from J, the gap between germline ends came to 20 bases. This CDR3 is CASSPLDSLYLNTGELFF. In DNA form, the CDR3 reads TGTGCCAGCAGCCCCCTAGACTCCCTCTACCTGAACACCGGGGAGCTGTTTTTT.

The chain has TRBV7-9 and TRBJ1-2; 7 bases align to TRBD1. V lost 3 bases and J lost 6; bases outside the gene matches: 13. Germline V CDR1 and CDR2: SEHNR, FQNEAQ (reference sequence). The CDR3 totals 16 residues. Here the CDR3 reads CASSFGQARLVDGYTF. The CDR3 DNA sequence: TGTGCCAGCAGCTTCGGACAGGCTCGTTTGGTAGATGGCTACACCTTC. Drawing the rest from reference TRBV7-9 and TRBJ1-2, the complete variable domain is DTGVSQNPRHKITKRGQNVTFRCDPISEHNRLYWYRQTLGQGPEFLTYFQNEAQLEKSRLLSDRFSAERPKGSFSTLEIQRTEQGDSAMYLCASSFGQARLVDGYTFGSGTRLTVV.

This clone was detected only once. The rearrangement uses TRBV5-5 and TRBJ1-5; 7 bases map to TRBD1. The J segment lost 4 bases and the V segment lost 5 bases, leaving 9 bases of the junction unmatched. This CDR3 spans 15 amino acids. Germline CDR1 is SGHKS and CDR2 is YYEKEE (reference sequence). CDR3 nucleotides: TGTGCCAGCAGACCCAGGACAGGCAAAAATCAGCCCCAGCATTTT. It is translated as CASRPRTGKNQPQHF. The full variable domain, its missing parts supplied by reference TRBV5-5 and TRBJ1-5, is DAGVTQSPTHLIKTRGQQVTLRCSPISGHKSVSWYQQVLGQGPQFIFQYYEKEERGRGNFPDRFSARQFPNYSSELNVNALLLGDSALYLCASRPRTGKNQPQHFGDGTRLSIL.

The CDR3 DNA reads as TGTGCCTGGACGTCAAGTTCTAGCAACACCTTC. It specifies CAWTSSSSNTF. The chain employs TRBV30 and TRBJ1-2; D not resolved. This CDR3 contains 11 residues. V lost 4 bases to trimming and J lost 12 bases, with 15 bases between them. The germline V gene encodes CDR1 GTSNPN and CDR2 SVGIG (reference sequence).

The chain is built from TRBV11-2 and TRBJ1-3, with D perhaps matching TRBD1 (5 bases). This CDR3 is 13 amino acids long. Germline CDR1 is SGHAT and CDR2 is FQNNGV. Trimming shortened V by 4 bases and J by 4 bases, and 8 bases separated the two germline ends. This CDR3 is CASSWGRGNTIYF. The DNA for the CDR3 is TGTGCCAGCAGCTGGGGACGGGGAAACACCATATATTTT.

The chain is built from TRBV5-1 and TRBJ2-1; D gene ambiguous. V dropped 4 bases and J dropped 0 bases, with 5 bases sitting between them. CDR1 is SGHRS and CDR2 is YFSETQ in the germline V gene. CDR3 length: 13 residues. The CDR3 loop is CASSPSSYNEQFF. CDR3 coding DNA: TGCGCCAGCAGCCCTAGCTCCTACAATGAGCAGTTCTTC.

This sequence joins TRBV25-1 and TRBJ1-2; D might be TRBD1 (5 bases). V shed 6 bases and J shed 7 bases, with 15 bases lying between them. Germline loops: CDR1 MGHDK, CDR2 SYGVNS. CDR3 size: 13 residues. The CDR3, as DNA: TGTGCCAGCAGACCCGGGACCGGGCCTGGCTACACCTTC. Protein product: CASRPGTGPGYTF.

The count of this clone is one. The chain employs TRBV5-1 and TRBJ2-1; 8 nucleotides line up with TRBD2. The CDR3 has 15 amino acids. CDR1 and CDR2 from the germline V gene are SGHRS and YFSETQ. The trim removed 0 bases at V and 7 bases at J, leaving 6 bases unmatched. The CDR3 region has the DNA TGCGCCAGCAGCTTGGCCGCGGGGGGCTTTAATGAGCAGTTCTTC. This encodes CASSLAAGGFNEQFF.

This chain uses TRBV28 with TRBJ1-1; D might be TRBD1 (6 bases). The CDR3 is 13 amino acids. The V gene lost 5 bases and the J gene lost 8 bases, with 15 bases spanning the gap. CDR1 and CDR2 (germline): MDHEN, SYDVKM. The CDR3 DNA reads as TGTGCCAGCAGTGAAACAGGGCGTGAGGAAGCTTTCTTT. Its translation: CASSETGREEAFF.

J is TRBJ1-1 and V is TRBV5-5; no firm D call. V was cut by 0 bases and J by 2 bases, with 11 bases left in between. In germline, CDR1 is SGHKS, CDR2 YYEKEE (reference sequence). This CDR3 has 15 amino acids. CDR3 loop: CASSLDGLGNTEAFF. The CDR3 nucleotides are TGTGCCAGCAGCTTGGATGGGTTGGGAAACACTGAAGCTTTCTTT.

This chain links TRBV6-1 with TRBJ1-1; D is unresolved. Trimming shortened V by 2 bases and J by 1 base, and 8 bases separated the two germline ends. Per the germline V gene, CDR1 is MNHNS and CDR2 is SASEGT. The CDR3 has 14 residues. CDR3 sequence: CASSEHLGNTEAFF. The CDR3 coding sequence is TGTGCCAGCAGTGAACATCTGGGGAACACTGAAGCTTTCTTT.

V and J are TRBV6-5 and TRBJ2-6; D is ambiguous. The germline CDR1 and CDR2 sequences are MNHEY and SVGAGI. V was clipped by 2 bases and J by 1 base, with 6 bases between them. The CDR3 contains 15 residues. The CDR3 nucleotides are TGTGCCAGCAGTTACACACCTTCTGGGGCCAACGTCCTGACTTTC. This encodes CASSYTPSGANVLTF.

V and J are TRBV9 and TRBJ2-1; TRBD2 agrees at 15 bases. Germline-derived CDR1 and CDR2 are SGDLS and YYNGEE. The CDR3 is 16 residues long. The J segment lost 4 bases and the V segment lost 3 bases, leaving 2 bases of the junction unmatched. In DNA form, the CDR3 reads TGTGCCAGCAGCGGGACTAGCGGGGGGGTGTACAATGAGCAGTTCTTC. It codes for CASSGTSGGVYNEQFF.

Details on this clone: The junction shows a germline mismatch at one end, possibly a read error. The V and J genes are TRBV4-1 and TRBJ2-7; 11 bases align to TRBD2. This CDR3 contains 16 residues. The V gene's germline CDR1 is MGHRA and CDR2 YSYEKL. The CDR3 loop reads CASSQDPPSGGRPADF. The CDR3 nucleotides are TGCGCCAGCAGCCAAGATCCCCCTAGCGGGGGGAGACCCGCAGACTTC.

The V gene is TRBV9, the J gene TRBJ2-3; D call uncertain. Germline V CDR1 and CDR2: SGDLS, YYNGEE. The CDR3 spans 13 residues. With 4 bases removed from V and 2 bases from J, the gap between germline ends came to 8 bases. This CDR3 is CASSSRPTDTQYF. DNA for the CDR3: TGTGCCAGCAGCTCCAGACCCACAGATACGCAGTATTTT.

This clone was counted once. The CDR3 bases are TGTGCCAGCAGCTTAGGAGGGACAGGGGGATACGGGGAGCTGTTTTTT. It yields the protein CASSLGGTGGYGELFF. This chain links TRBV7-2 with TRBJ2-2; 11 positions match TRBD1. CDR1 SGHTA and CDR2 FQGNSA come from the germline V gene. The junction had 5 bases not matched to a gene; V was cut back by 1 base and J by 7 bases. CDR3 size: 16 residues.